Listed below are T cell receptor beta chains from one sample, sequenced in a study of T-cell reconstitution after alpha-beta-depleted transplantation in children. TCRdb ran MiXCR on the PCR reads and lists one entry per CDR3 protein. Here the sample spans about 590,000 distinct CDR3 sequences, 10% to 15% being singletons. The starting material was PBMCs, mostly from graft donor cells, obtained 360 days after TCRalphabeta/CD19-depleted stem cell transplant. These receptor sequences come from a male patient younger than 18 who had a stem cell transplant for acute myeloid leukemia, so the T cells may come from the graft donor. The CDR3 runs from the conserved cysteine through the conserved F or W. A D gene is named only where the DNA matches it firmly. Clone size is not always given. Where it is, it says once, few, many or a class for expanded clones.

V gene,D gene,clone size,J gene,CDR3 DNA,CDR3 protein
TRBV4-3,.,.,TRBJ2-7,TGCGCCAGCAGCCAGGAAGACAGGACTAGCGAGCAGTACTTC,CASSQEDRTSEQYF
TRBV20-1,TRBD2,few,TRBJ2-1,TGCAGTGCTAGAAGTTGGATGGCGCTAGCGGGAGCGGGTGAGCAGTTCTTC,CSARSWMALAGAGEQFF
TRBV4-3,.,.,TRBJ2-7,TGCGCCAGCAGCCAAGACCTCCGGGCCGGAGGCGAGCAGTACTTC,CASSQDLRAGGEQYF
TRBV11-2,TRBD2,few,TRBJ2-5,TGTGCCAGCAGCTTAGAATCAGCGGCGGGGGTGCAAGAGACCCAGTACTTC,CASSLESAAGVQETQYF
TRBV29-1,.,.,TRBJ1-1,TGCAGCGTATCGGGACACCTGAACACTGAAGCTTTCTTT,CSVSGHLNTEAFF
TRBV12-3/TRBV12-4,.,.,TRBJ2-7,TGTGCCAGCAGCCCTCCCGCGTTCGAGCAGTACTTC,CASSPPAFEQYF
TRBV4-1,.,few,TRBJ2-1,TGCGCCAGCAGCCAAGATTTACGGGGGAGTAGGTCCTACAATGAGCAGTTCTTC,CASSQDLRGSRSYNEQFF
TRBV9,.,.,TRBJ2-5,TGTGCCAGCAGCTCAAGCCGGGCCGCCAGGGAGACCCAGTACTTC,CASSSSRAARETQYF
TRBV3-1,.,.,TRBJ2-1,TGTGCCAGCAGCAAAGTGGCGGTACTAAGGGCCTACAATGAGCAGTTCTTC,CASSKVAVLRAYNEQFF
TRBV7-9,.,.,TRBJ1-1,TGTGCCAGCAGCTTAGAGGACTGTGAAGCTTTCTTT,CASSLEDCEAFF
TRBV20-1,.,.,TRBJ2-3,TGCAGTGCCGATAGACCTCTATCACCGCAGTATTTT,CSADRPLSPQYF
TRBV20-1,TRBD2,few,TRBJ2-7,TGCAGTGCTAGAGCAAGACTAGCGACTCCCTACGAGCAGTACTTC,CSARARLATPYEQYF
TRBV11-2,TRBD1,.,TRBJ1-2,TGTGCCAACAGCTTAGTGCCGGGGACAGGGGTCTTC,CANSLVPGTGVF
TRBV20-1,TRBD2,many,TRBJ2-2,TGCAGTGCTCACCACCGGGCAAAAGGACTAGCGTCTTCCTTGAACACCGGGGAGCTGTTTTTT,CSAHHRAKGLASSLNTGELFF
TRBV18,.,few,TRBJ2-1,TGTGCCAGCTCACCACTATGGACTGCTGTCGTGTATACGGGACACAATGAGCAGTTCTTC,CASSPLWTAVVYTGHNEQFF
TRBV7-3,TRBD1,few,TRBJ2-7,TGTGCCAGCAGCCTCGGGACAGGGAGATCAAAGTCCTACGAGCAGTACTTC,CASSLGTGRSKSYEQYF
TRBV4-1,TRBD2,.,TRBJ2-1,TGCGCCAGCAGCCAAATGGGACTAGTTCCAGATGAGCAGTTCTTC,CASSQMGLVPDEQFF
TRBV4-3,TRBD2,.,TRBJ2-7,TGCGCCAGTTTAGGGGGACTAGCGGGAGTCTACGAGCAGTACTTC,CASLGGLAGVYEQYF
TRBV28,TRBD1,.,TRBJ2-7,TGTGCCAGCAGACCAACAGGGGAATCCTCCTACGAGCAGTACTTC,CASRPTGESSYEQYF
TRBV20-1,TRBD1,few,TRBJ1-5,TGCAGTGCTTGGAATGGACAGGGAGTGGGCAGGGTACAGCCCCAGCATTTT,CSAWNGQGVGRVQPQHF
TRBV20-1,TRBD2,few,TRBJ2-5,TGCAGTGCCAAGGGAGGGGCCCAGTACCAAGAGACCCAGTACTTC,CSAKGGAQYQETQYF
TRBV29-1,.,.,TRBJ2-2,TGCAGCGTTGACAGGGGAGGCGGGGAGCTGTTTTTT,CSVDRGGGELFF
TRBV29-1,TRBD1,.,TRBJ2-3,TGCAGCGTTTACGGGACAGACTTCGGCACAGATACGCAGTATTTT,CSVYGTDFGTDTQYF
TRBV4-3,.,.,TRBJ2-3,TGCGCCAGCAGCCAAGATTCGGGAGTCCCCACAGATACGCAGTATTTT,CASSQDSGVPTDTQYF
TRBV2,TRBD1,.,TRBJ2-7,TGTGCCAGCTCCCACGAGGAGGACAGGGGAAATTACGAGCAGTACTTC,CASSHEEDRGNYEQYF
TRBV29-1,TRBD2,many,TRBJ2-7,TGCAGCGTTCGGGGACTAGTTACTCCCTACGAGCAGTACTTC,CSVRGLVTPYEQYF
TRBV7-3,.,.,TRBJ2-3,TGTGCCAGCCAGCTCAAGGGGGGGCTGTATACGCAGTATTTT,CASQLKGGLYTQYF
TRBV9,TRBD2,.,TRBJ2-5,TGTGCCAGCAGCGTAGTCGGACTAGCGGGAGCAGAGACCCAGTACTTC,CASSVVGLAGAETQYF
TRBV7-6,.,few,TRBJ1-2,TGTGCCAGCAGCTTAGCGCCCAAGGGCAGGGCCACCAGAGACTTCTATGGCTACACCTTC,CASSLAPKGRATRDFYGYTF
TRBV20-1,TRBD2,few,TRBJ2-1,TGCAGTGCTAGAACGGCTAGCGGCTTTAACGAGCAGTTCTTC,CSARTASGFNEQFF
TRBV29-1,.,.,TRBJ1-4,TGCAGCGCTGGGGAACGGTTAAGAACTAATGAAAAACTGTTTTTT,CSAGERLRTNEKLFF
TRBV29-1,.,many,TRBJ2-3,TGCAGCATCGTAGTTTACACAGATACGCAGTATTTT,CSIVVYTDTQYF
TRBV15,.,.,TRBJ2-7,TGTGCCACCAGCCCCGGTTCGGGCCCCTACGAGCAGTACTTC,CATSPGSGPYEQYF
TRBV6-5,TRBD2,few,TRBJ2-1,TGTGCCAGCAGTTACTCGATGGTTAGCGGGGGGGGGATCGATGAGCAGTTCTTC,CASSYSMVSGGGIDEQFF
TRBV4-3,.,.,TRBJ2-7,TGCGCCAGCGCGGATGGGGGGCGGGACTACGAGCAGTACTTC,CASADGGRDYEQYF
TRBV4-2,.,many,TRBJ2-2,TGTGCCAGCAGCCAAGTTAGACCCCCGAACACCGGGGAGCTGTTTTTT,CASSQVRPPNTGELFF
TRBV7-9,.,few,TRBJ2-1,TGTGCCAGCAGCTTAGTTTACCATGAGCAGTTCTTC,CASSLVYHEQFF
TRBV9,TRBD1,.,TRBJ2-3,TGTGCCAGCGGGACAGGGAACACAGATACGCAGTATTTT,CASGTGNTDTQYF
TRBV28,TRBD1,few,TRBJ1-5,TGTGCCAGCAGTCCTCAGGGGGCCGTTCAGCCCCAGCATTTT,CASSPQGAVQPQHF
TRBV27,.,.,TRBJ2-1,TGTGCCAGCGGGACAGGGATTTACTCTACTAGCGGGAAGAATGAGCAGTTCTTC,CASGTGIYSTSGKNEQFF
TRBV7-9,.,few,TRBJ1-3,TGTGCCAGCAGCCTCCAGAACACCATATATTTT,CASSLQNTIYF
TRBV20-1,TRBD2,.,TRBJ2-2,TGCAGTGCTAGCGGACTAGCTATAGGGGCCGGGGAGCTGTTTTTT,CSASGLAIGAGELFF
TRBV5-1,TRBD1,many,TRBJ2-6,TGCGCCAGCAGCTTTCTGGTTTTCGGGACAGGGGGTTCCTCTGGGGCCAACGTCCTGACTTTC,CASSFLVFGTGGSSGANVLTF
TRBV15,.,.,TRBJ2-2,TGTGCCACCAGCAGTGCCGGGCGACTGACCGGGGAGCTGTTTTTT,CATSSAGRLTGELFF
TRBV7-6,TRBD1,many,TRBJ1-4,TGTGCCAGCAGCTCCTCGTCGGGGACAGGAAATGAAAAACTGTTTTTT,CASSSSSGTGNEKLFF
TRBV29-1,TRBD2,many,TRBJ2-1,TGCAGCGTTGGCCCCGCTAGGACTAGCGGGAGTACTGAGCAGTTCTTC,CSVGPARTSGSTEQFF
TRBV7-2,TRBD1,many,TRBJ1-5,TGTGCCAGCAGCGGGACAGGAGTTAGCAATCAGCCCCAGCATTTT,CASSGTGVSNQPQHF
TRBV7-2,TRBD2,few,TRBJ2-1,TGTGCCAGCAGCTACGGGGCTAGCGGGGTGAATGAGCAGTTCTTC,CASSYGASGVNEQFF
TRBV20-1,.,.,TRBJ2-7,TGCAGTGCTAGTGATATCTACGAGCAGTACTTC,CSASDIYEQYF
TRBV28,TRBD1,few,TRBJ1-5,TGTGCCAGCAGAACAGAACAGGGGCTAGGGAGCAATCAGCCCCAGCATTTT,CASRTEQGLGSNQPQHF
TRBV14,.,few,TRBJ2-7,TGTGCCAGCAGCTACACTCCCGCCTACGAGCAGTACTTC,CASSYTPAYEQYF
TRBV4-2,.,few,TRBJ1-3,TGTGCCAGCAGCCAGGCGGCGAGGGAGGGTACTGGAAACACCATATATTTT,CASSQAAREGTGNTIYF
TRBV28,TRBD2,few,TRBJ2-1,TGTGCCAGCAGTGACGGGAGGGCTGCCTACAATGAGCAGTTCTTC,CASSDGRAAYNEQFF
TRBV20-1,.,few,TRBJ1-2,TGCAGTGCTAGTTGGGGGGCAGCAAACTATGGCTACACCTTC,CSASWGAANYGYTF
TRBV7-8,TRBD2,few,TRBJ2-1,TGTGCCAGCAACACCCGGGACTACTACAATGAGCAGTTCTTC,CASNTRDYYNEQFF
TRBV7-6,TRBD2,many,TRBJ2-1,TGTGCCAGCAGCTTGCTAGCGGGAGAGGATGAGCAGTTCTTC,CASSLLAGEDEQFF
TRBV20-1,TRBD2,.,TRBJ2-5,TGCAGTGCTGTTAGGTATACTAGCGGGAGTGAGACCCAGTACTTC,CSAVRYTSGSETQYF